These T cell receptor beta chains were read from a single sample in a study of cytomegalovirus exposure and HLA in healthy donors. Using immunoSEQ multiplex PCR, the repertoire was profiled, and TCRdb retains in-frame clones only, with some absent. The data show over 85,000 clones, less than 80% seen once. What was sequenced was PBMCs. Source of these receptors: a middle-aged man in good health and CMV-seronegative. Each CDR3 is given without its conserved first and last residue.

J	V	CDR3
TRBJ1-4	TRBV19	ASNQRAATNEKLF
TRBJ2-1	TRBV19	ASSTAGFSYNEQF
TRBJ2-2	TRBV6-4	AGGTSPRVGELF
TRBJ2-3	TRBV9	ASSVAYGGADTQY
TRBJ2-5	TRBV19	ATRGGDFQETQY
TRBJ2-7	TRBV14	ASSQGTGVSYEQY
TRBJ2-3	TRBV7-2	ASSLAGTSGLDTQY
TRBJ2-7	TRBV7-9	ASSDRGGGYYEQY
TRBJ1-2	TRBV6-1	ASREGGYGYT
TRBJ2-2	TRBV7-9	ASSKQDGELF
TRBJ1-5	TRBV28	ASSLSTSGGPYSNQPQH
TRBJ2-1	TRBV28	ASPPRGGAGYNEQF
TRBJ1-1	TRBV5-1	ASKAETEAF
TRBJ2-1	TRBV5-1	ASSLVSSGSDEQF
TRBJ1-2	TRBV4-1	ASSRRDRGDYGYT
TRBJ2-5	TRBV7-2	ASSRARGGMETQY
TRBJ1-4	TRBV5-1	ASSPGTLGEKLF
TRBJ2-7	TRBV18	ASSPIRGSYEQY
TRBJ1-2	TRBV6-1	ASSVWQGIYYGYT
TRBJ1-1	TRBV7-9	ASSLAQGGQGLLAF
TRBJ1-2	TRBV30	AWRTLGGYT
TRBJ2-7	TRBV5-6	ASSHRGRQHYEQY
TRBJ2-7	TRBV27	ASSLSGYEQY
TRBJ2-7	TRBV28	ASSLPSQLAYEQY
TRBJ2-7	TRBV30	AWSSSGSYEQY
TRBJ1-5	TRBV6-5	ASSPWGDSNQPQH
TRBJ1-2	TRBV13	ASSRKPTGLNYGYT
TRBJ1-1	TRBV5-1	ASSGQPGDTEAF